The 31 T cell receptor beta chains presented below share a single source sample, sequenced in a study of T cell responses to AZD1222 COVID-19 vaccine. TCRdb keeps only in-frame clones here, not all; method: immunoSEQ multiplex PCR. The sample holds roughly 150,000 clones, almost 95% seen once. This specimen was peripheral blood, taken on day 0 of AZD1222 vaccination. The receptors come from an adult in good health.

This chain uses TRBV27 with TRBJ1-1, with 7 bases that match TRBD1. This CDR3 region has 13 residues. Germline lookup yields CDR1 MNHEY and CDR2 SMNVEV (reference sequence). Unmatched junction bases numbered 6, after V lost 6 bases and J lost 5 bases. CDR3: CASRQQTGTEAFF. In nucleotides, the CDR3 is TGTGCCAGCAGACAACAGACAGGGACTGAAGCTTTCTTT.

This sequence joins TRBV5-1 and TRBJ1-1; 8 nucleotides match TRBD1. CDR1 and CDR2 (germline): SGHRS, YFSETQ. The CDR3 runs 15 residues. The V segment lost 3 bases and the J segment 2 bases; nucleotides outside the gene matches: 6. The CDR3 loop reads CASSSMTGANTEAFF. CDR3 bases: TGCGCCAGCAGCTCGATGACAGGGGCTAACACTGAAGCTTTCTTT.

The chain links TRBV18 to TRBJ1-3; 7 nucleotides align to TRBD1. With V trimmed by 6 bases and J by 2 bases, 13 bases remained unmatched. From germline, CDR1 is KGHSH and CDR2 LQKENI. This CDR3 has 17 amino acids. This CDR3 reads CASSDQTGQRTGNTIYF. CDR3 nucleotide sequence: TGTGCCAGCTCGGATCAGACAGGGCAAAGAACTGGAAACACCATATATTTT.

This clone turned up a few times. This chain uses TRBV4-1 with TRBJ2-1; 12 bases agree with TRBD2. This CDR3 is built from 17 residues. Per germline, CDR1 MGHRA and CDR2 YSYEKL. Trimming at V came to 4 bases and at J to 5 bases, leaving 9 bases not matched to a gene. CDR3 amino acids: CASSPGLAGKTHNEQFF. The CDR3 DNA reads TGCGCCAGCAGCCCAGGACTAGCGGGAAAGACACACAATGAGCAGTTCTTC.

This chain uses TRBV6-1 with TRBJ1-5; TRBD1 is a possible D gene (5 bases). Germline V lookup: CDR1 MNHNS, CDR2 SASEGT. The CDR3 is 21 amino acids. Trimming left V 2 bases short and J 0 bases short, with 26 bases between. The CDR3 DNA follows: TGTGCCAGCAGTGAACTCGGGGGGGGACTTGTCTCCCCCAATAGCAATCAGCCCCAGCATTTT. Translated: CASSELGGGLVSPNSNQPQHF.

This clone was recorded once. This rearrangement joins TRBV18 to TRBJ1-2; a weak D match, TRBD1 (6 bases). V was cut by 2 bases and J by 4 bases, with 17 bases left in between. This CDR3 spans 16 amino acids. Germline V gives CDR1 KGHSH, CDR2 LQKENI. In DNA form, the CDR3 reads TGTGCCAGCTCACCAAATACCGGGGGCGTCGGCTATGGCTACACCTTC. Protein product: CASSPNTGGVGYGYTF.

CDR3 nucleotides: TGTGCCAGCAGTAAGGGGGGGACGAACACCGGGGAGCTGTTTTTT. Its protein is CASSKGGTNTGELFF. The chain employs TRBV11-2 and TRBJ2-2, with a tentative D call TRBD2 (7 bases). The CDR3 is 15 residues long. V was trimmed by 6 bases and J by 0 bases, leaving 11 bases between them. CDR1 is SGHAT and CDR2 is FQNNGV in the germline V gene.

The genes are TRBV2 and TRBJ1-4; 7 bases align to TRBD1. The germline V gene encodes CDR1 SNHLY and CDR2 FYNNEI. Losses at the gene ends were 3 bases for V and 9 bases for J; bases not matched to a gene: 4. CDR3 length: 13 residues. For the CDR3, the DNA is TGTGCCAGCAGTGATCGGGACAGTCAAAAACTGTTTTTT. Translated: CASSDRDSQKLFF.

V and J are TRBV6-1 and TRBJ2-4, with 10 bases fitting TRBD2. Germline loops: CDR1 MNHNS, CDR2 SASEGT. This CDR3 region has 16 residues. The V and J ends lost 4 bases and 6 bases, in that order; junction bases with no gene match: 9. CDR3 coding DNA: TGTGCCAGCAGTGTTGAGCGGGGGGGCCGAGGAAACATTCAGTACTTC. It is translated as CASSVERGGRGNIQYF.

This clone has only one observation. The CDR3 DNA follows: TGTGCCAGCAGCTTAGGGGGGAGTCAGCCCCAGCATTTT. This gives the protein CASSLGGSQPQHF. The chain joins TRBV7-2 to TRBJ1-5; D possibly corresponds to TRBD1 (5 bases). CDR1 and CDR2 from the germline V gene are SGHTA and FQGNSA. With 1 base removed from V and 6 bases from J, the gap between germline ends came to 7 bases. The CDR3 has 13 residues.

The J gene is TRBJ2-5, the V gene TRBV7-2; D tentatively reads TRBD1 or TRBD2 (5 bases each). V lost 0 bases and J 4 bases, leaving 12 bases between the germline ends. The CDR3 runs 15 residues. Germline V gene sequence: CDR1 SGHTA, CDR2 FQGNSA. CDR3 nucleotides: TGTGCCAGCAGCTTAGCGCTAAGTGGGGGAGAGACCCAGTACTTC. It yields the protein CASSLALSGGETQYF.

CDR3 sequence: CASSQGGGLSSYEQYF. Here the CDR3 DNA reads TGTGCCAGCAGTCAAGGGGGAGGGCTCAGTTCTTACGAGCAGTACTTC. This chain links TRBV6-1 with TRBJ2-7; possible D gene TRBD2, 7 bases. Per germline, CDR1 MNHNS and CDR2 SASEGT. Trimming removed 5 bases from V and 4 bases from J, with 21 bases in between. The CDR3 has 16 amino acids.

This chain connects TRBV6-5 to TRBJ2-1, with TRBD2 matching 9 bases. The germline V gene encodes CDR1 MNHEY and CDR2 SVGAGI. The CDR3 is 15 residues long. The junction had 6 bases not matched to a gene; V was cut back by 6 bases and J by 3 bases. The CDR3 loop reads CASRLAGANYNEQFF. The CDR3, as DNA: TGTGCCAGCAGGTTAGCGGGAGCCAACTACAATGAGCAGTTCTTC.

The chain is built from TRBV3-1 (or the pseudogene TRBV3-2) and TRBJ2-7; D is possibly TRBD1 (6 bases). The CDR3 extends over 13 amino acids. Trimming left V 3 bases short and J 4 bases short, with 10 bases between. Germline lookup yields CDR1 LGHDT and CDR2 YNNKEL (reference sequence). The CDR3 bases are TGTGCCAGCAGCCACAGGGGATTTTACGAGCAGTACTTC. Protein sequence: CASSHRGFYEQYF.

This clone was seen once. The chain couples TRBV6-5 to TRBJ1-4; 10 nucleotides align to TRBD1. Germline assignment: CDR1 MNHEY and CDR2 SVGAGI. The trim removed 0 bases at V and 6 bases at J, leaving 1 base unmatched. The CDR3 has 15 amino acids. Here the CDR3 DNA reads TGTGCCAGCAGTTACTCAGGGACAGGGGATGAAAAACTGTTTTTT. Amino acid sequence: CASSYSGTGDEKLFF.

This chain joins TRBV28 and TRBJ1-5; perhaps TRBD1 as D (6 bases). Per the germline V gene, CDR1 is MDHEN and CDR2 is SYDVKM. Trimming cost V 2 bases and J 6 bases, with 17 bases left between them. The CDR3 contains 16 residues. For the CDR3, the DNA is TGTGCCAGCAGTTTAAACGTCCGGGACATAACTCAGCCCCAGCATTTT. It specifies CASSLNVRDITQPQHF.

V usage is TRBV6-6 and J usage is TRBJ1-5; TRBD1 might be the D (5 bases). From germline, CDR1 is MNHNY and CDR2 SVGAGI (reference sequence). Between the trimmed V and J ends, which lost 4 bases and 9 bases, there was a span of 10 bases. The CDR3 is made up of 12 amino acids. CDR3 protein: CASSWGRTPQHF. The CDR3 DNA follows: TGTGCCAGCAGTTGGGGGAGGACGCCCCAGCATTTT.

The chain employs TRBV11-3 and TRBJ2-3; D is possibly TRBD1 (5 bases). The germline V gene has CDR1 SGHNT and CDR2 YENEEA. Trimming pared 2 bases from V and 1 base from J, leaving 10 bases between. This CDR3 is built from 15 residues. CDR3 in DNA: TGTGCCAGCAGCTTAAAGGACACTCGCACAGATACGCAGTATTTT. Amino acids: CASSLKDTRTDTQYF.

This clone showed up just once. The chain couples TRBV30 to TRBJ1-2; 7 positions agree with TRBD1. With V trimmed by 1 base and J by 8 bases, 22 bases remained unmatched. Germline loops: CDR1 GTSNPN, CDR2 SVGIG (reference sequence). The CDR3 consists of 18 residues. The CDR3 coding sequence is TGTGCCTGGAGTGGGGGGACAGATCCAAGGTTTTGGGGCCTGGGCTACACCTTC. This codes for CAWSGGTDPRFWGLGYTF. The entire variable domain, with the rest obtained from reference TRBV30 and TRBJ1-2, is as follows: SQTIHQWPATLVQPVGSPLSLECTVEGTSNPNLYWYRQAAGRGLQLLFYSVGIGQISSEVPQNLSASRPQDRQFILSSKKLLLSDSGFYLCAWSGGTDPRFWGLGYTFGSGTRLTVV.

The V gene is TRBV9, the J gene TRBJ1-2; D remains unclear. The V and J ends lost 3 bases and 8 bases respectively, with 14 bases between them. This CDR3 is 13 amino acids long. The germline gives CDR1 SGDLS, CDR2 YYNGEE. The chain's CDR3 is CASSGRTPSGYTF. The CDR3 nucleotides read TGTGCCAGCAGCGGACGGACCCCCAGCGGCTACACCTTC. Supplemented by reference TRBV9 and TRBJ1-2, the full variable domain reads DSGVTQTPKHLITATGQRVTLRCSPRSGDLSVYWYQQSLDQGLQFLIQYYNGEERAKGNILERFSAQQFPDLHSELNLSSLELGDSALYFCASSGRTPSGYTFGSGTRLTVV.

The rearrangement uses TRBV6-5 and TRBJ1-2; 9 bases line up with TRBD1. CDR3 length equals 12 residues. Germline V lookup: CDR1 MNHEY, CDR2 SVGAGI. The junction had 1 base not matched to a gene; V was cut back by 5 bases and J by 6 bases. The CDR3 loop is CASSRQGDGYTF. The CDR3 DNA sequence: TGTGCCAGCAGTCGACAGGGGGATGGCTACACCTTC.

The chain links TRBV6-6 to TRBJ2-2; a weak D match, TRBD1 (5 bases). Germline V CDR1 and CDR2: MNHNY, SVGAGI (reference sequence). The ends were cut back, 7 bases at V and 8 bases at J, with 17 bases in the middle. The CDR3 is 14 residues long. The CDR3 region is CASTPRSQGGELFF. In nucleotides, the CDR3 is TGTGCCAGCACCCCGAGGAGTCAGGGTGGGGAGCTGTTTTTT.

This clone showed up just once. The DNA of the CDR3 is TGCGCCAGCAGCCAAGACCCACCGCAGGGCGGGGAGCTGTTTTTT. Translation gives CASSQDPPQGGELFF. The chain carries TRBV4-1 and TRBJ2-2; D may be TRBD1 (5 bases). V dropped 0 bases and J dropped 7 bases, with 12 bases sitting between them. The germline CDR1 and CDR2 sequences are MGHRA and YSYEKL. This CDR3 is 15 amino acids long.

J is TRBJ1-5 and V is TRBV2; tentative D call: TRBD1 (6 bases). Germline assignment: CDR1 SNHLY and CDR2 FYNNEI. There are 14 residues in the CDR3. With 7 bases removed from V and 2 bases from J, the gap between germline ends came to 12 bases. The CDR3 sequence: CASMRGAGNQPQHF. For the CDR3, the DNA is TGTGCCAGCATGAGGGGGGCTGGCAATCAGCCCCAGCATTTT.

The chain joins TRBV4-3 to TRBJ2-7, with 9 bases identical to TRBD1. Per the germline V gene, CDR1 is LGHNA and CDR2 is YSLEER. CDR3 length: 14 amino acids. V shed 3 bases, J shed 7 bases, and the junction held 7 bases outside the gene matches. CDR3 sequence (DNA): TGCGCCAGCAGCCACTTACAGGGGGCGGGGGAGCAGTACTTC. Its translation is CASSHLQGAGEQYF.

This sequence joins TRBV18 and TRBJ1-1; perhaps TRBD1 as D (5 bases). Germline-derived CDR1 and CDR2 are KGHSH and LQKENI. This CDR3 comprises 13 residues. With 5 bases removed from V and 1 base from J, the gap between germline ends came to 8 bases. CDR3 loop: CASSTDKNTEAFF. The CDR3 coding sequence is TGTGCCAGCTCAACGGACAAGAACACTGAAGCTTTCTTT.

Note on this clone: Other DNA sequences in the same sample also yield this CDR3. The V call is TRBV6-2 or TRBV6-3, the J call TRBJ2-1; D is ambiguous. The ends were cut back, 0 bases at V and 7 bases at J, with 4 bases in the middle. The CDR3 covers 12 residues. Germline values: CDR1 MNHEY, CDR2 SVGEGT. The CDR3 spells CASSYSGNEQFF. In DNA form, the CDR3 reads TGTGCCAGCAGTTACTCCGGGAATGAGCAGTTCTTC.

The V call is TRBV5-4, the J call TRBJ2-7; 8 nucleotides align to TRBD2. Germline V gives CDR1 SGHNT, CDR2 YYREEE (reference sequence). V was pared by 4 bases and J by 5 bases, with 11 bases of the junction left unmatched. The CDR3 has 15 residues. CDR3 amino acids: CASSPSGGLKDEQYF. The DNA for the CDR3 is TGTGCCAGCAGCCCGAGCGGGGGCCTGAAGGACGAGCAGTACTTC.

The chain joins TRBV27 to TRBJ1-2; D uncertain. Trimming stripped 5 bases from V and 0 bases from J, with 7 bases between. Germline V lookup: CDR1 MNHEY, CDR2 SMNVEV (reference sequence). The CDR3 runs to 13 residues. In DNA form, the CDR3 reads TGTGCCAGCAGTCCCAATACTAACTATGGCTACACCTTC. Amino acid sequence: CASSPNTNYGYTF.

The chain uses TRBV29-1 and TRBJ2-7, with a possible D match to TRBD2 (7 bases). Germline V gene data show CDR1 as SQVTM and CDR2 as ANQGSEA. This CDR3 contains 14 residues. V gave up 4 bases and J gave up 6 bases, with 19 bases separating them. As DNA, the CDR3 is TGCAGCGTTGGCTATCGGGGGGCCCCTGGCGAGCAGTACTTC. Translating gives CSVGYRGAPGEQYF.

V usage is TRBV5-1 and J usage is TRBJ2-2; 9 nucleotides line up with TRBD1. V shed 0 bases, J shed 4 bases, and the junction held 4 bases outside the gene matches. This CDR3 is 16 amino acids long. The germline gives CDR1 SGHRS, CDR2 YFSETQ. The CDR3 reads CASSLDGTGSTGELFF. CDR3 DNA: TGCGCCAGCAGCTTGGATGGGACAGGGAGCACCGGGGAGCTGTTTTTT. Looking up the rest from reference TRBV5-1 and TRBJ2-2 gives the full variable domain: KAGVTQTPRYLIKTRGQQVTLSCSPISGHRSVSWYQQTPGQGLQFLFEYFSETQRNKGNFPGRFSGRQFSNSRSEMNVSTLELGDSALYLCASSLDGTGSTGELFFGEGSRLTVL.